This record looks at one TCR beta chain sequence and its context. The assay was immunoSEQ multiplex PCR, and TCRdb's table has in-frame clones only and misses some. The table has 950,000 to 1,100,000 clones, 70% to 80% seen once. The sample belongs to a study of shared clonotypes between healthy human individuals. Sequenced input: memory CD4+ T cells from PBMCs. Specified subset: CD45RA-negative fraction. The TCR was taken from a man aged 18 to 29 in good health. Some clones in this sample may be carry-over from other donors' samples.

CDR3 sequence (DNA): TGCGCCAGCAGCAACGGACAGGCCTCAAGGGAGACCCAGTACTTC. Protein product: CASSNGQASRETQYF. V and J are TRBV5-1 and TRBJ2-5; the match to TRBD1 covers 7 bases. Trimming removed 4 bases from V and 5 bases from J; junction bases left unmatched: 11. CDR1 is SGHRS, CDR2 YFSETQ, per germline. The CDR3 covers 15 residues.